Listed here are 24 T cell receptor beta chains from one sample, sequenced in a study of blood T cell repertoires in COVID-19. Repertoires were generated with immunoSEQ multiplex PCR, while TCRdb's copy carries only in-frame clones and drops some. This sample carries fewer than 350,000 clones, roughly 90% of them seen once, and the ten largest clones take approximately 10%. What was sequenced was peripheral blood. The receptors were sampled from a man aged 30 to 39 with COVID-19, enrolled during active disease.

This sequence joins TRBV7-9 and TRBJ2-3, with D tentatively TRBD2 (6 bases). The CDR3 contains 15 residues. The V gene's germline CDR1 is SEHNR and CDR2 FQNEAQ (reference sequence). Trimming took 1 base from V and 5 from J, leaving 13 bases between them. CDR3 DNA: TGTGCCAGCAGCTTAGGGCTAGCGTCTCTAGATACGCAGTATTTT. Encoded protein: CASSLGLASLDTQYF.

V is TRBV9 and J is TRBJ2-3, with 13 bases aligning to TRBD2. The CDR3 loop spans 16 amino acids. Losses at the gene ends were 7 bases for V and 2 bases for J; bases not matched to a gene: 7. CDR1 and CDR2 from the germline V gene are SGDLS and YYNGEE. The CDR3 DNA reads as TGTGCCAGCGGTCCCGGACTAGCGGGGGCCACAGATACGCAGTATTTT. Protein product: CASGPGLAGATDTQYF.

The gene calls are TRBV6-5 and TRBJ1-2; 8 positions match TRBD1. V lost 6 bases to trimming and J lost 4 bases; unmatched junction nucleotides: 7. This CDR3 region has 14 residues. Germline values: CDR1 MNHEY, CDR2 SVGAGI. The CDR3 region is CASSDRGGIYGYTF. The CDR3 bases are TGTGCCAGCAGCGACAGGGGCGGAATCTATGGCTACACCTTC.

The rearrangement joins TRBV4-3 to TRBJ1-5, with 8 positions matching TRBD1. The CDR3 totals 15 residues. Germline V CDR1 and CDR2: LGHNA, YSLEER. The V gene end was trimmed by 4 bases and the J gene end by 6 bases; junction bases not matched to a gene: 8. The CDR3 reads CASSRTGGARQPQHF. CDR3 in DNA: TGCGCCAGCAGCCGAACAGGGGGAGCGCGTCAGCCCCAGCATTTT.

V gene TRBV6-6 combines with J gene TRBJ1-2, with D perhaps TRBD1 (6 bases). The CDR3 sequence is 13 residues long. CDR1 and CDR2 (germline): MNHNY, SVGAGI (reference sequence). Trimming cost V 3 bases and J 8 bases, with 13 bases left between them. The CDR3 coding sequence is TGTGCCAGCAGTTATTTGTACAGGGAAGGCTACACCTTC. This encodes CASSYLYREGYTF.

The genes are TRBV7-2 and TRBJ2-2; 7 bases line up with TRBD1. With 7 bases clipped from V and 10 bases from J, the junction kept 12 bases outside the gene matches. The length of the CDR3 is 14 residues. Germline values: CDR1 SGHTA, CDR2 FQGNSA. The CDR3 loop is CASNRRQGLEELFF. In DNA, the CDR3 is TGTGCCAGCAACAGGCGACAGGGCCTAGAGGAGCTGTTTTTT.

This clone was seen a few times. This chain's CDR3 is CASSLSRRGYGYTF. For the CDR3, the DNA is TGTGCCAGCAGTTTATCGAGGCGGGGCTATGGCTACACCTTC. The genes are TRBV28 and TRBJ1-2; D unresolved. This CDR3 region has 14 residues. Between the trimmed V and J ends, which lost 1 base and 4 bases, there was a span of 10 bases. Per germline, CDR1 MDHEN and CDR2 SYDVKM.

The chain couples TRBV29-1 to TRBJ2-2; 7 nucleotides agree with TRBD1. Germline-derived CDR1 and CDR2 are SQVTM and ANQGSEA. J lost 1 base, V lost 3 bases, and 2 bases had no gene match. This CDR3 is built from 14 residues. CDR3 coding DNA: TGCAGCGTTGAGGGGACAGAGAACACCGGGGAGCTGTTTTTT. Translated: CSVEGTENTGELFF.

The chain couples TRBV5-1 to TRBJ1-6, with 7 nucleotides matching TRBD1. Per the germline V gene, CDR1 is SGHRS and CDR2 is YFSETQ. With 4 bases clipped from V and 7 bases from J, the junction kept 5 bases outside the gene matches. The CDR3 has 14 amino acids. CDR3 coding DNA: TGCGCCAGCAGCGCCGGGACAGCAAATTCACCCCTCCACTTT. It yields the protein CASSAGTANSPLHF.

J is TRBJ1-2 and V is TRBV19, with TRBD1 as a possible D gene (5 bases). The CDR3 has 13 amino acids. From germline, CDR1 is LNHDA and CDR2 SQIVND (reference sequence). With 4 bases removed from V and 4 bases from J, the gap between germline ends came to 10 bases. The CDR3 sequence: CASSKGRPYGYTF. CDR3 nucleotide sequence: TGTGCCAGTAGTAAGGGGCGGCCCTATGGCTACACCTTC.

The rearrangement uses TRBV29-1 and TRBJ1-2; a weak D match, TRBD1 (5 bases). The CDR3 consists of 13 residues. With 7 bases removed from V and 5 bases from J, the gap between germline ends came to 17 bases. Germline CDR1 is SQVTM and CDR2 is ANQGSEA. CDR3: CSALVPGPYGYTF. The CDR3 nucleotides are TGCAGCGCGTTGGTCCCAGGGCCGTATGGCTACACCTTC.

This chain links TRBV6-2 or TRBV6-3 with TRBJ2-7, with a tentative D call TRBD1 (6 bases). The CDR3 is 12 amino acids. Trimming removed 2 bases from V and 6 bases from J, with 8 bases in between. Per germline, CDR1 MNHEY and CDR2 SVGEGT. In nucleotides, the CDR3 is TGTGCCAGCAGTTACCACAGGGCCGAGCAGTACTTC. Translated: CASSYHRAEQYF.

The chain uses TRBV9 and TRBJ1-2; 7 bases are shared with TRBD1. CDR3 length: 15 residues. Germline CDR1 SGDLS, CDR2 YYNGEE. V was pared by 0 bases and J by 5 bases, with 7 bases of the junction left unmatched. DNA for the CDR3: TGTGCCAGCAGCGTAGCTCCCGACAGGGCATATGGCTACACCTTC. Translation: CASSVAPDRAYGYTF.

The chain combines TRBV5-6 with TRBJ2-1, with 7 bases matching TRBD1. There are 12 residues in the CDR3. From germline, CDR1 is SGHDT and CDR2 YYEEEE. V shed 4 bases and J 12 bases; nucleotides not matched to a gene: 7. DNA for the CDR3: TGTGCCAGCAGCCTAGGGACAGCTACGCAGTTCTTC. Amino acid sequence: CASSLGTATQFF.

V and J are TRBV5-6 and TRBJ2-7; TRBD1 aligns across 9 bases. The V segment lost 5 bases and the J segment 2 bases; nucleotides outside the gene matches: 8. Germline V gives CDR1 SGHDT, CDR2 YYEEEE. The CDR3 totals 15 residues. Here the CDR3 reads CASSRTGQGPYEQYF. The CDR3 bases are TGTGCCAGCAGTCGGACGGGACAGGGTCCCTACGAGCAGTACTTC.

For this clone: Its ends do not fully match the called genes, so a read error is possible. The rearrangement uses TRBV20-1 and TRBJ2-7; 9 nucleotides line up with TRBD1. Germline assignment: CDR1 DFQATT and CDR2 SNEGSKA (reference sequence). The CDR3 is 15 residues long. The CDR3 sequence: CSASVKGQGDPSKLF. CDR3 bases: TGCAGTGCTAGTGTGAAGGGACAGGGTGATCCAAGTAAGCTTTTC.

This chain uses TRBV10-3 with TRBJ1-5; no reliable D call. V was cut by 3 bases and J by 2 bases, with 11 bases left in between. This CDR3 comprises 15 residues. Germline V gene data show CDR1 as ENHRY and CDR2 as SYGVKD. CDR3 sequence: CAISEFGEGNQPQHF. CDR3 coding DNA: TGTGCCATCAGTGAATTTGGGGAGGGCAATCAGCCCCAGCATTTT.

The V call is TRBV2, the J call TRBJ2-1, with TRBD2 identical over 10 bases. The CDR3 sequence is 13 residues long. CDR1 is SNHLY, CDR2 FYNNEI, per germline. V shed 6 bases and J 9 bases; nucleotides not matched to a gene: 5. In DNA form, the CDR3 reads TGTGCCAGCAGCCTAGCGGGAGTGGGTGAGCAGTTCTTC. Its protein product is CASSLAGVGEQFF.

The rearrangement joins TRBV6-2 or TRBV6-3 to TRBJ1-2; 8 bases align to TRBD1. The germline V gene encodes CDR1 MNHEY and CDR2 SVGEGT. The CDR3 sequence is 16 residues long. V gave up 0 bases and J gave up 2 bases; unmatched junction bases: 5. The CDR3 DNA reads as TGTGCCAGCAGTTACTCCCCCGGACAGGGCAACTATGGCTACACCTTC. Its protein product is CASSYSPGQGNYGYTF.

This clone has only one observation. The V and J genes are TRBV20-1 and TRBJ2-5, with a weak D call TRBD2 (5 bases). V gave up 8 bases and J gave up 9 bases, with 10 bases separating them. In germline, CDR1 is DFQATT, CDR2 SNEGSKA (reference sequence). This CDR3 is built from 9 residues. The CDR3 sequence is CSPSEAQYF. The CDR3 DNA reads TGCAGTCCATCGGAGGCCCAGTACTTC.

V and J are TRBV29-1 and TRBJ1-1, with 8 positions matching TRBD1. The CDR3 totals 13 residues. The ends lost 4 bases at V and 2 bases at J; junction bases unmatched: 3. Germline CDR1 is SQVTM and CDR2 is ANQGSEA. CDR3 sequence (DNA): TGCAGCGTTGGACAGGGGACTAACACTGAAGCTTTCTTT. This codes for CSVGQGTNTEAFF. The full variable domain, with the rest looked up from reference TRBV29-1 and TRBJ1-1, is SAVISQKPSRDICQRGTSLTIQCQVDSQVTMMFWYRQQPGQSLTLIATANQGSEATYESGFVIDKFPISRPNLTFSTLTVSNMSPEDSSIYLCSVGQGTNTEAFFGQGTRLTVV.

V and J are TRBV6-2 or TRBV6-3 and TRBJ2-7; a possible D gene is TRBD1 (5 bases). Germline CDR1 is MNHEY and CDR2 is SVGEGT. V dropped 6 bases and J dropped 3 bases, with 15 bases sitting between them. The length of the CDR3 is 14 residues. CDR3 DNA: TGTGCCAGCAGCCCGACGCAGGGTAACTACGAGCAGTACTTC. Translated, it gives CASSPTQGNYEQYF.

This clone was counted a single time. This rearrangement joins TRBV2 to TRBJ2-7; 13 bases align to TRBD2. J lost 1 base, V lost 2 bases, and 5 bases had no gene match. In germline, CDR1 is SNHLY, CDR2 FYNNEI. The CDR3 loop spans 17 amino acids. This CDR3 is CASSETRLAGGSYEQYF. In DNA, the CDR3 is TGTGCCAGCAGTGAAACCCGACTAGCGGGGGGTTCCTACGAGCAGTACTTC.

This clone came up a few times. The V and J genes are TRBV11-2 and TRBJ1-5; D not resolved. Germline CDR1 and CDR2: SGHAT and FQNNGV. There are 16 residues in the CDR3. V lost 1 base to trimming and J lost 6 bases, with 16 bases between them. DNA for the CDR3: TGTGCCAGCAGCTTAGGAAGCCCGGGTTTAGGTCAGCCCCAGCATTTT. Translated, it gives CASSLGSPGLGQPQHF.